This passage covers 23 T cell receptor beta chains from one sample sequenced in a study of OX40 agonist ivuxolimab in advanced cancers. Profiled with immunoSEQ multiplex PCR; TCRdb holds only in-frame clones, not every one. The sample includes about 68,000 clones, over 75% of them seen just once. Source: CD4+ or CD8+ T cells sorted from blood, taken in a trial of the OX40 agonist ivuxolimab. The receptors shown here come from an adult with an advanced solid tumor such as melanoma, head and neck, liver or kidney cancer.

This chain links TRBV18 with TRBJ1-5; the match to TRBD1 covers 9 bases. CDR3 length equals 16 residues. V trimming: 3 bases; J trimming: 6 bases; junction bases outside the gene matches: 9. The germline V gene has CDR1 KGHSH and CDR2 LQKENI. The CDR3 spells CASSPWGQGEGQPQHF. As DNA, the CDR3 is TGTGCCAGCTCACCTTGGGGACAGGGAGAGGGTCAGCCCCAGCATTTT.

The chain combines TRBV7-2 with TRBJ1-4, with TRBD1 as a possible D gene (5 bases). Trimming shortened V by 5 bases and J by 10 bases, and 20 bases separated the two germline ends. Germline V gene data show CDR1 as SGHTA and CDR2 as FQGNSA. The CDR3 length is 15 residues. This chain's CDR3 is CASSREGPIGGKLFF. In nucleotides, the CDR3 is TGTGCCAGCAGCCGCGAGGGCCCCATCGGGGGAAAACTGTTTTTT.

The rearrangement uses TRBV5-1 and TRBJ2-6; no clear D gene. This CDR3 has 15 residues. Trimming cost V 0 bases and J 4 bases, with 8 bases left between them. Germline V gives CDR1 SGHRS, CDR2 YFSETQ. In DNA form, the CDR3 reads TGCGCCAGCAGCTTGGCCGTAACAGGGGCCAACGTCCTGACTTTC. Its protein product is CASSLAVTGANVLTF.

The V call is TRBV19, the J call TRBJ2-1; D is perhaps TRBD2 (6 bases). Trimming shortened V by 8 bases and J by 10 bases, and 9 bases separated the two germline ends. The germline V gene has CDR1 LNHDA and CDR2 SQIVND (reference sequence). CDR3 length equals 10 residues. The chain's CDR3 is CASGLSEQFF. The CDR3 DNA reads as TGTGCCAGTGGACTATCCGAGCAGTTCTTC.

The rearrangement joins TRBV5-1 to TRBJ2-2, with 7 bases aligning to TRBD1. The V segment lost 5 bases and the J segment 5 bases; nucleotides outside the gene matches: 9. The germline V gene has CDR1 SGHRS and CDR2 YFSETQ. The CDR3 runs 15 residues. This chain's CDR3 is CASRQSTGATGELFF. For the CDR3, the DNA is TGCGCCAGCAGGCAGTCTACAGGGGCGACCGGGGAGCTGTTTTTT.

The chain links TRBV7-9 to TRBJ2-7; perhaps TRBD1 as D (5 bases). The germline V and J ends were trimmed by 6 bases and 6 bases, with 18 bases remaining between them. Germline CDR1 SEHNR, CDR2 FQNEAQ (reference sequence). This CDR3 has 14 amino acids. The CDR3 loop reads CASRLDGGASEQYF. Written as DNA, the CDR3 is TGTGCCAGCAGATTGGACGGTGGGGCGTCCGAGCAGTACTTC.

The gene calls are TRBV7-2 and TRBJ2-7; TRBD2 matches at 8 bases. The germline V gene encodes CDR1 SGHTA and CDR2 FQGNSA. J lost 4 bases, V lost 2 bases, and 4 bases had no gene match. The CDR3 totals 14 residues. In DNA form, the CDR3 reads TGTGCCAGCAGCTTATCCGGGAGGGTGTACGAGCAGTACTTC. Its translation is CASSLSGRVYEQYF.

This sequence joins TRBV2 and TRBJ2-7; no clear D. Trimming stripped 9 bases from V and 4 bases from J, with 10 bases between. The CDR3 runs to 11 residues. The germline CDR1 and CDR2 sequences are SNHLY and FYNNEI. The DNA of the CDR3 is TGTGCCAGTTCTCTGGGGTACGAGCAGTACTTC. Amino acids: CASSLGYEQYF.

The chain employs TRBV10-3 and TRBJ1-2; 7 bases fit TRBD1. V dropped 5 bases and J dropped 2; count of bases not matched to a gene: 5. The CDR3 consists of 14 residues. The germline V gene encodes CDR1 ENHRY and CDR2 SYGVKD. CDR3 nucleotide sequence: TGTGCCATCAGTCGACAGGGTCGGAACTATGGCTACACCTTC. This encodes CAISRQGRNYGYTF.

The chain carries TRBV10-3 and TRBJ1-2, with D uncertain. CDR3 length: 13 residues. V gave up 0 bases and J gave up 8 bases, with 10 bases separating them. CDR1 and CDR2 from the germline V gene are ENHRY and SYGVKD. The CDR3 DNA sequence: TGTGCCATCAGTGAGTCCCCACTTTGGGGCTACACCTTC. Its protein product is CAISESPLWGYTF.

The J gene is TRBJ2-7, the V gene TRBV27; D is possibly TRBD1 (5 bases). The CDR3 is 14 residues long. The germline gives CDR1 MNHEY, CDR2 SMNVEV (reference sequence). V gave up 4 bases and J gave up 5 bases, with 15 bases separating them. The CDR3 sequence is CASSSQKGINEQYF. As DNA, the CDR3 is TGTGCCAGCAGTTCCCAGAAGGGGATCAACGAGCAGTACTTC.

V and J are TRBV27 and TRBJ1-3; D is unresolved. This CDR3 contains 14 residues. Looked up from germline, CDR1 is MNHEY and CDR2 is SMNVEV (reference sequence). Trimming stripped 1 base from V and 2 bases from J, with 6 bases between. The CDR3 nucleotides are TGTGCCAGCAGTTTATACAGCACTGGAAACACCATATATTTT. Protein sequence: CASSLYSTGNTIYF.

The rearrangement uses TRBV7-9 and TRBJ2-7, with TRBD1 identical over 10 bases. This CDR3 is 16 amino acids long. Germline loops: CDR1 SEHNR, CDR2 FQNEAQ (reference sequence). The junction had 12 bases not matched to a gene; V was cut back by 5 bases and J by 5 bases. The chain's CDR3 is CASSVRRDRGIHEQYF. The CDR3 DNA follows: TGTGCCAGCAGCGTTCGGAGGGACAGGGGTATCCACGAGCAGTACTTC.

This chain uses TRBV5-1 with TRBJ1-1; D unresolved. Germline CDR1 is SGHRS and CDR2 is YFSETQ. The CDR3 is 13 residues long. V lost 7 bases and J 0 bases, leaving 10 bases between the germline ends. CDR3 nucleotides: TGCGCCAGCGGTCCGGAAGTGAACACTGAAGCTTTCTTT. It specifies CASGPEVNTEAFF.

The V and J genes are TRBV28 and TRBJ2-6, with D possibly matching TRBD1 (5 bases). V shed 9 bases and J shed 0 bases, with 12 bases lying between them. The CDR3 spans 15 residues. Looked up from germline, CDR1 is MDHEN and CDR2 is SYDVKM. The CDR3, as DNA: TGTGCCAGTCGATTGGGGCCCTCTGGGGCCAACGTCCTGACTTTC. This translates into CASRLGPSGANVLTF.

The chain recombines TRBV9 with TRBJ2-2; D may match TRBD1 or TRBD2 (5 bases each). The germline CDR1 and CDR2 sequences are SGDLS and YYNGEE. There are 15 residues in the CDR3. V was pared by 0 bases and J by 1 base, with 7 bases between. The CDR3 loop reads CASSVVGGNTGELFF. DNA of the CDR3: TGTGCCAGCAGCGTAGTTGGGGGGAACACCGGGGAGCTGTTTTTT.

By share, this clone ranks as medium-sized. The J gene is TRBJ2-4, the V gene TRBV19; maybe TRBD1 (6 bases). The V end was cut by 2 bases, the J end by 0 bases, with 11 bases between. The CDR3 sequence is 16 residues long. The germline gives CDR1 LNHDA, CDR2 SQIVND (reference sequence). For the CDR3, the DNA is TGTGCCAGTAGTATATTCCAAGGGGGAGCCAAAAACATTCAGTACTTC. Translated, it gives CASSIFQGGAKNIQYF.

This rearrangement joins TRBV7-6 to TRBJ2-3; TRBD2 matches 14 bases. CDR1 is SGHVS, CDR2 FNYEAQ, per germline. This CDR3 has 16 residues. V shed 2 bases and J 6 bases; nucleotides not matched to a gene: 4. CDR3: CASSLMGTSGSDTQYF. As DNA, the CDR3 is TGTGCCAGCAGCTTAATGGGGACTAGCGGGAGTGATACGCAGTATTTT.

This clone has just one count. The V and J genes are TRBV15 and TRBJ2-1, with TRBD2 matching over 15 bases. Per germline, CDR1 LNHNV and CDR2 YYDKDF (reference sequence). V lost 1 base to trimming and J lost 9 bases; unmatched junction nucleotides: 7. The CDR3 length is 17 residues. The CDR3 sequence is CATSRVWTSGRAVEQFF. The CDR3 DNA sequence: TGTGCCACCAGCAGAGTCTGGACTAGCGGGAGGGCAGTTGAGCAGTTCTTC.

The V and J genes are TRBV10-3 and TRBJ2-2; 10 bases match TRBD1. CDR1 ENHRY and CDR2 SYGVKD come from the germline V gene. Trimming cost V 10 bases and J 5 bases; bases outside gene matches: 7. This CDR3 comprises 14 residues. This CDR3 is CANAPGQGTGELFF. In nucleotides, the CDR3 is TGTGCCAACGCACCGGGACAGGGGACCGGGGAGCTGTTTTTT.

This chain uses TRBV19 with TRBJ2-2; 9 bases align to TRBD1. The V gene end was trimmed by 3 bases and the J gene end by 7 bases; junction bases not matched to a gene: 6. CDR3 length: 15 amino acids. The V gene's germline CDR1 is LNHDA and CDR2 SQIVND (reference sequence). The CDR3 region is CASSIRGTGIGELFF. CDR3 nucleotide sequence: TGTGCCAGTAGTATTCGTGGGACAGGGATCGGGGAGCTGTTTTTT.

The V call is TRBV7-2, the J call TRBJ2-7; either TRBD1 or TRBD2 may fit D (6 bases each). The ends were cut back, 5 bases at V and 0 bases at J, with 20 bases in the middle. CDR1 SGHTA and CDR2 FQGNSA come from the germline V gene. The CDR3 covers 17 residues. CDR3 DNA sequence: TGTGCCAGCAGCCTTCAGACGGGGGCGTGGAGCTCCTACGAGCAGTACTTC. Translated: CASSLQTGAWSSYEQYF.

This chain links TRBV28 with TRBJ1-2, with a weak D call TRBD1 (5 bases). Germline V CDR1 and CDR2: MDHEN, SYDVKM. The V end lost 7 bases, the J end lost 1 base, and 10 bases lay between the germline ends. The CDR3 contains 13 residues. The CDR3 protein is CASNQDSNYGYTF. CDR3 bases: TGTGCCAGCAACCAAGACAGTAACTATGGCTACACCTTC.